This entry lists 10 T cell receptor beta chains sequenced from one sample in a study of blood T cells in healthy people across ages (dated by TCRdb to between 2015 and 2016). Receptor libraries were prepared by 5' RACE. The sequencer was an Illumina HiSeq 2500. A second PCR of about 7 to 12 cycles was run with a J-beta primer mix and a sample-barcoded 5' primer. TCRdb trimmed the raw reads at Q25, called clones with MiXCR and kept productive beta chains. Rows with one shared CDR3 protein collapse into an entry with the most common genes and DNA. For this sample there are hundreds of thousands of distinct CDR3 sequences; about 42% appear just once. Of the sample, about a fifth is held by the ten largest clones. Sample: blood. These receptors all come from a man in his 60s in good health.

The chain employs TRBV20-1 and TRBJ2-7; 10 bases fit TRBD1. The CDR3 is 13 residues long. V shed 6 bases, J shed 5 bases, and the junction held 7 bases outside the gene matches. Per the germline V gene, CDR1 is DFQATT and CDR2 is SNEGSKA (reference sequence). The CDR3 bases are TGCAGTGCCGCCGACAGGGGGCATCACGAGCAGTACTTC. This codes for CSAADRGHHEQYF.

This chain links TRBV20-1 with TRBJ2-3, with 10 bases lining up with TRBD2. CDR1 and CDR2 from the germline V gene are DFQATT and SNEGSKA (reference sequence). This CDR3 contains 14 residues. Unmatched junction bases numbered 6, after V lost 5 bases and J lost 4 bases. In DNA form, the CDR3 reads TGCAGTGCTTACCAGCGGGGGGGCCCAGATACGCAGTATTTT. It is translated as CSAYQRGGPDTQYF.

CDR3 DNA sequence: TGTGCCATCAGTGAAGGAAAGAAACCGGGTGAAGCTTTCTTT. It codes for CAISEGKKPGEAFF. The chain combines TRBV10-3 with TRBJ1-1; unclear D gene. Deletions cut 3 bases from V and 7 bases from J, with 15 bases between. From germline, CDR1 is ENHRY and CDR2 SYGVKD. The CDR3 sequence is 14 residues long.

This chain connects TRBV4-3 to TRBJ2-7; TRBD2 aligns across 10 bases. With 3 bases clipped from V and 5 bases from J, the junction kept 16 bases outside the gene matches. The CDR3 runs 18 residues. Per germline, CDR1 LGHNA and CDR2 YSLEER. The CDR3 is CASSQPIYEAGGPHEQYF. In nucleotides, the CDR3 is TGCGCCAGCAGCCAGCCCATCTATGAAGCGGGGGGGCCCCACGAGCAGTACTTC.

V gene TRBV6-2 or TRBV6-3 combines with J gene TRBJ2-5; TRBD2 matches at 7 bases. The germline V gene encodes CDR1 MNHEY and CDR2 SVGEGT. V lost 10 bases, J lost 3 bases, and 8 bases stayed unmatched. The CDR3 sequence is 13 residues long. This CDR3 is CATTDGTKETQYF. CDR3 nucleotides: TGTGCCACCACCGATGGGACTAAAGAGACCCAGTACTTC.

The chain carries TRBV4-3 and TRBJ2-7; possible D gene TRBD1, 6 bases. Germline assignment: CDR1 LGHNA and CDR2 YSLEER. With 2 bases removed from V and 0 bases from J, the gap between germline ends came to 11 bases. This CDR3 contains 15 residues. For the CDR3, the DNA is TGCGCCAGCAGCCAATGGACAGCCCTCTCCTACGAGCAGTACTTC. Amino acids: CASSQWTALSYEQYF.

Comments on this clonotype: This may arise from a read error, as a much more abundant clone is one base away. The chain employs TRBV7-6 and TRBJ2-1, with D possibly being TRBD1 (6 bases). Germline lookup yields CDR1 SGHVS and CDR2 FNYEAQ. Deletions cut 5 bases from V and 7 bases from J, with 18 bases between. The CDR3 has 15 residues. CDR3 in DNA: TGTGCCAGCAGCCTTACAGGGTTGGTCGGAAATGAGCAGTTCTTC. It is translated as CASSLTGLVGNEQFF.

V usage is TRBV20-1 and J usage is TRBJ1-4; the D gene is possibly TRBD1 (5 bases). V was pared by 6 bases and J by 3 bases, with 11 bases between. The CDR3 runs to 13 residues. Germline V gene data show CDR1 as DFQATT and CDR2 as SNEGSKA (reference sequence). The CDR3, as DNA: TGCAGTGCCAGGGACCTGGCTAATGAAAAACTGTTTTTT. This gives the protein CSARDLANEKLFF.

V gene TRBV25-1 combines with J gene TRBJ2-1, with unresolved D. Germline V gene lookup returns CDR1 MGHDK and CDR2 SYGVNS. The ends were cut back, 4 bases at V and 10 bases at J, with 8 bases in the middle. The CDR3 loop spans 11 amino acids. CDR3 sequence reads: CASSGLHEQFF. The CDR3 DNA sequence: TGTGCCAGCAGTGGCCTCCACGAGCAGTTCTTC.

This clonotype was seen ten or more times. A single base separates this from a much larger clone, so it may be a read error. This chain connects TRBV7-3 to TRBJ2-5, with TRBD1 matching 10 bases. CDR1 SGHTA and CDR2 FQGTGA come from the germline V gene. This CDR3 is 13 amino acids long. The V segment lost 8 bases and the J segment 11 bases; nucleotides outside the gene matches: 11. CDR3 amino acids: CASGQGVNNEQYF. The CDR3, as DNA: TGTGCCAGCGGACAGGGGGTAAACAATGAGCAGTACTTC.